This T cell receptor (beta chain) was identified during a study of long-term antiretroviral therapy in people with HIV (dated by TCRdb to between 2021 and 2024). About the study as a whole: The earliest samples were collected roughly a decade before the 2015 WHO recommendation for immediate ART, at a time when ART was usually postponed until CD4 counts fell. This retrospective serial study examined whether starting ART and sustained HIV suppression were associated with changes in the composition and diversity of the TRB repertoire in peripheral blood. A total of 150 to 200 cryopreserved PBMC samples were contributed to the cohort by 30 adults with confirmed HIV infection, with samples collected serially over a mean of around 6 years (range 1-12). Among the 30 to 35 participants with HIV, eleven were female. No cross-contamination during QIAcube processing was seen in test extractions of a monoclonal T-cell line run alongside 33 polyclonal samples.

Looking up the germline V gene (reference sequence) yields CDR1 LNHDA and CDR2 SQIVND. The CDR3 measures 14 amino acids from cysteine to phenylalanine. Kept here is only the CDR3 DNA, which spans 42 bases and is read in frame from base 1. V was cut back by 7 bases and J by 5 bases, leaving a gap of 15 bases between them. Inclusion was restricted to participants for whom at least one PBMC sample before ART initiation and at least two post-ART samples were available. Treatment was received in the United States of America by all participants with HIV. Cryopreserved samples of about 0.95-11 million PBMC were thawed and washed before DNA extraction. At the time of the earliest PBMC sample, participants with HIV were aged between roughly 20 and 55 years. Per participant, PBMC samples came from 1-4 timepoints prior to ART initiation and 2-8 timepoints following ART initiation, for a median of 7 samples. For every participant, serial HIV viral load, CD4+ T-cell count, ART history and demographic data were obtained. Using a Qiagen kit on a QIAcube, genomic DNA was extracted from unsorted PBMC, with samples processed in batches of 12.

The immunoSEQ hsTCRB v3.0 assay was used at survey level resolution to sequence the TRB variable region. A depth of roughly 35,000-55,000 T-cell genomes per sample was targeted for TRB sequencing. TRB libraries were pooled and sequenced on an Illumina MiSeq using a v3 150-cycle kit. In the original analysis: Repertoire analysis was performed in R inside a reproducible Nextflow workflow that covered QC, data transformation and analysis. LymphoSeq2, an R package for AIRR-Seq data exploration, was used to implement custom analyses. A handful of samples yielding fewer than 5000 total TRB sequences were excluded, leaving 150 to 200 analyzed HIV repertoires. Among the roughly 190 retained HIV repertoires, 55 to 60 were collected before ART initiation and 120 to 130 were collected after ART initiation. Each repertoire was downsampled to 5000 TRB nucleotide sequences, and summary statistics were averaged across 100 downsampling iterations. The analysis kept only TRB sequences whose CDR3 regions were at least seven amino acids long. Two measures captured diversity: a Shannon entropy-derived clonality score and the Gini coefficient. In repertoire networks, the top 5000 CDR3 amino acid sequences were linked whenever an edit distance of one separated two sequences. For TRB CDR3 amino acid sequences, GLIPH2 was used to predict antigen specificity groups and MHC restriction. CDR3 amino acid sequences were matched against VDJdb and McPAS-TCR to flag known CMV, EBV, HIV or tissue antigen associations. Pre-ART, post-ART and control groups were compared with Wilcoxon signed-rank tests and Holm-Bonferroni correction. TCRdb carries this immuneACCESS record with in-frame sequences only. Its versions omit some clonotypes, under half of them owing to an unresolved V gene in the studies checked, with the rest unexplained. The V and J calls and clone size are taken from that table; D and trimming were inferred from the DNA. The sample profile shows just over 20,000 clones; less than 80% of them were found once. Roughly a tenth of the sample is held by the ten biggest clonotypes.

Paper-wide results and their limitations: Expanded TRB clones identified before ART initiation dominated the repertoire across all time points, though the dominance fluctuated and decreased in many PLHIV after ART. Because cell numbers in pre-ART samples were limited, unsorted PBMC were profiled instead of sorted CD4+ and CD8+ T cells. HIV repertoires had narrower CDR3 length ranges than controls, and the network structure suggested an antigen-experienced repertoire that shifted only slightly toward naive after ART. Because PBMC availability was limited, only the TCR beta chain was sequenced, with no alpha chain pairing. The samples were dated from about 2004 to 2017, and the ART regimens that were used may be less effective than current ART regimens. A significant increase in TRB diversity was found to be associated with ART initiation, although TRB diversity was observed to remain significantly below that of transplant donor controls even after long-term ART. Inferences about post-ART repertoire changes are limited because no data were available on ART adherence, viral resistance or therapy changes.

In the case of this clone: Its target antigen remains unknown. No much larger clonotype is one base removed from it; base qualities were not supplied.

The V and J genes are TRBV19 and TRBJ2-1; TRBD2 is a possible D gene, resting on 6 matching bases. The material sequenced was unsorted PBMCs, taken 4.1 years after starting antiretroviral therapy. The TCR sequence derives from a woman aged 40 to 50 with HIV. The CDR3 reads as follows: CASTTGDFHNEQFF. The nucleotide sequence reads TGTGCCAGTACGACCGGGGACTTCCACAATGAGCAGTTCTTC.